The next 2 T cell receptor beta chains were all read from a single sample in a study of blood T cells in healthy people across ages. Sample-barcoded 5' priming and a J-beta primer mix drove a second PCR of 7 to 11 cycles. TCRdb passed the 5' RACE reads through MiXCR, listing each CDR3 protein once. The table shows 600,000 or so distinct CDR3 sequences, with about 21% occurring only once. The sequenced sample was blood. The receptor set was obtained from a man between 65 and 85 years old in good health.

This clonotype was picked up a small number of times. This rearrangement joins TRBV12-3 or TRBV12-4 to TRBJ2-2; unclear D gene. The CDR3 is 12 residues long. V gave up 5 bases and J gave up 8 bases, with 9 bases separating them. The CDR3 spells CASSPDLGELFF. CDR3 in DNA: TGTGCCAGCAGTCCTGATTTGGGGGAGCTGTTTTTT.

The V gene is TRBV28, the J gene TRBJ2-3; the match to TRBD1 covers 12 bases. The CDR3 is made up of 16 amino acids. V lost 3 bases to trimming and J lost 7 bases; unmatched junction nucleotides: 8. Per germline, CDR1 MDHEN and CDR2 SYDVKM. The CDR3 sequence is CASSFGDRGPSHTQYF. As DNA, the CDR3 is TGTGCCAGCAGTTTCGGGGACAGGGGGCCATCGCATACGCAGTATTTT.